These T cell receptor beta chains were read from a single sample in a study of OX40 agonist ivuxolimab in advanced cancers. Some clones are missing from TCRdb's copy, which holds only in-frame ones; the method was immunoSEQ multiplex PCR. Seen here are approximately 32,000 clones, over 85% observed once, and the top ten hold 36%. The starting material was CD4+ or CD8+ T cells sorted from blood, obtained in a trial of the OX40 agonist ivuxolimab. These receptor sequences come from an adult with an advanced solid tumor such as melanoma, head and neck, liver or kidney cancer. Each CDR3 is given with its conserved first and last residue. The order of the fields is D gene, V gene, J gene, clone size, CDR3 DNA, CDR3 protein. The D gene is left open where the match is weak. A clone size is listed for some rows: how often the clone was seen (once, few, many), or a class if it is expanded.

>-|TRBV14|TRBJ2-5|-
TGTGCCAGCAGCCGCCGGGCCTCAATCAGGGAGACCCAGTACTTC
CASSRRASIRETQYF
>TRBD2|TRBV7-2|TRBJ2-1|-
TGTGCCAGCAGCTTAAGCGAGCGGGAGTACAATGAGCAGTTCTTC
CASSLSEREYNEQFF
>TRBD2|TRBV5-1|TRBJ2-2|-
TGCGCCAGCAGCCCCCCGCTAGCGGGGACGAACACCGGGGAGCTGTTTTTT
CASSPPLAGTNTGELFF
>-|TRBV23-1|TRBJ2-1|-
TGCGCCAGCAGTCAAGAACAGGCCGTGGTCAGTCTATACAATGAGCAGTTCTTC
CASSQEQAVVSLYNEQFF
>-|TRBV11-2|TRBJ2-5|-
TGTGCCAGCAGCTTACTGGTGGGGATAGGAGAGACCCAGTACTTC
CASSLLVGIGETQYF
>-|TRBV11-2|TRBJ2-3|-
TGTGCCAGCAGCTTAGAGTGGGGTGGTGGTGCCACAGATACGCAGTATTTT
CASSLEWGGGATDTQYF
>TRBD2|TRBV5-8|TRBJ2-1|-
TGTGCCAGCAGCTCAGGGACTAGCGGATCTTCCTACAATGAGCAGTTCTTC
CASSSGTSGSSYNEQFF
>TRBD1|TRBV27|TRBJ2-7|-
TGTGCCAGCAGGACAGGGTTGGGGGAGCAGTACTTC
CASRTGLGEQYF
>TRBD1|TRBV14|TRBJ1-3|-
TGTGCCAGCAGCCGCCGACAGGGATCTGGAAACACCATATATTTT
CASSRRQGSGNTIYF
>-|TRBV19|TRBJ1-1|-
TGTGCCAGTAGTGCAGGGACGAACACTGAAGCTTTCTTT
CASSAGTNTEAFF
>-|TRBV6-5|TRBJ2-2|-
TGTGCCAGCAGCCCACTGTCGGGGGAGCTGTTTTTT
CASSPLSGELFF
>-|TRBV4-1|TRBJ2-7|-
TGCGCCAGCAGCCAAGTAGGCCAGGGATCCGAGCAGTACTTC
CASSQVGQGSEQYF
>TRBD1|TRBV13|TRBJ2-2|-
TGTGCCAGCAGCGTCACAGGGGCCTACACCGGGGAGCTGTTTTTT
CASSVTGAYTGELFF
>TRBD2|TRBV4-1|TRBJ2-1|-
TGCGCCAGCAGCCAAGATTCTAGCGGGGACGCCTACAATGAGCAGTTCTTC
CASSQDSSGDAYNEQFF
>-|TRBV7-8|TRBJ2-1|-
TGTGCCAGCAGCTTAGTGGGCGGGATCTCCTACAATGAGCAGTTCTTC
CASSLVGGISYNEQFF
>TRBD2|TRBV19|TRBJ2-1|-
TGTGCCAGTACTGGGGGGACTAGGGGCTCTGGCGAGCAGTTCTTC
CASTGGTRGSGEQFF
>-|TRBV5-1|TRBJ2-7|-
TGCGCCAGCAGCTCCCTCCGGGGGCGAGCTTTAGGCGAGCAGTACTTC
CASSSLRGRALGEQYF
>-|TRBV29-1|TRBJ2-1|-
TGCAGCGTTGAAGATCTGGGCAGGAGCTCCTACAATGAGCAGTTCTTC
CSVEDLGRSSYNEQFF
>TRBD1|TRBV29-1|TRBJ2-3|-
TGCAGCGTGCAAACAGGGGGAGATACGCAGTATTTT
CSVQTGGDTQYF
>TRBD2|TRBV5-1|TRBJ2-1|-
TGCGCCAGCAGCTTGGGGGGGACTAGCCTTTACAATGAGCAGTTCTTC
CASSLGGTSLYNEQFF
>-|TRBV11-2|TRBJ2-7|large
TGTGCCAGCAGCGCGTTGGCTAGCGACCTGTCCTACGAGCAGTACTTC
CASSALASDLSYEQYF
>-|TRBV28|TRBJ1-2|-
TGTGCCAGCACCTCTTGGGGGGTTTCAAACTATGGCTACACCTTC
CASTSWGVSNYGYTF
>TRBD1|TRBV7-9|TRBJ2-7|-
TGTGCCAGCAGTTTAGGACAGGGCGCGATCTACGAGCAGTACTTC
CASSLGQGAIYEQYF
>TRBD2|TRBV5-1|TRBJ2-7|-
TGCGCCAGCAGGCTGCGGGGGGGCCTCGACGAGCAGTACTTC
CASRLRGGLDEQYF
>-|TRBV11-2|TRBJ2-3|-
TGTGCCAGCAGCTTAGACACAGATACGCAGTATTTT
CASSLDTDTQYF
>-|TRBV5-4|TRBJ2-7|-
TGTGCCAGCAGCTTGGGGGTCAACGAGCAGTACTTC
CASSLGVNEQYF
>-|TRBV6-5|TRBJ1-1|-
TGTGCCAGCAGTTACGGTACTGAAGCTTTCTTT
CASSYGTEAFF
>TRBD2|TRBV6-5|TRBJ2-7|-
TGTGCCAGCAGTTTAGACAGGGTAGCGGGAGCCTACGAGCAGTACTTC
CASSLDRVAGAYEQYF
>-|TRBV7-6|TRBJ2-2|-
TGTGCCAGCAGCTTAGAACTAGGGCGGACCGGGGAGCTGTTTTTT
CASSLELGRTGELFF
>TRBD1|TRBV11-3|TRBJ2-5|-
TGTGCCAGCAGCTTAGACTGCCGGGACAGGGGGTTATCTGTTGGAGAGACCCAGTACTTC
CASSLDCRDRGLSVGETQYF
>-|TRBV2|TRBJ2-4|-
TGTGCCAGCAGTCCCCGCGGGGCAACCCTAGCCAAAAACATTCAGTACTTC
CASSPRGATLAKNIQYF
>TRBD1|TRBV7-8|TRBJ1-5|-
TGTGCCAGCAGCCCCGGGACAGGGTTTAGCAATCAGCCCCAGCATTTT
CASSPGTGFSNQPQHF
>TRBD2|TRBV19|TRBJ2-7|-
TGTGCCAGTAGTATATCTCCCCGACTAGCGGGGGTATACGAGCAGTACTTC
CASSISPRLAGVYEQYF
>-|TRBV6-5|TRBJ2-7|-
TGTGCCAGCAGTTACGGGGGGCCAGCCTACGAGCAGTACTTC
CASSYGGPAYEQYF
>TRBD1|TRBV13|TRBJ1-3|-
TGTGCCAGCAGTCAACCGGGACAGTCAAACACCATATATTTT
CASSQPGQSNTIYF
>-|TRBV12-5|TRBJ1-1|-
TGTGCTAGTGGTTTGGGAGACAGGAACACTGAAGCTTTCTTT
CASGLGDRNTEAFF
>-|TRBV4-1|TRBJ1-2|-
TGCGCCAGCAGCCGAGAATACGGGGCTTACTATGGCTACACCTTC
CASSREYGAYYGYTF
>-|TRBV30|TRBJ1-1|-
TGTCAGGGCTGGGGGGACGGTCATGAAGCTTTCTTT
CQGWGDGHEAFF
>TRBD2|TRBV6-5|TRBJ2-1|-
TGTGCCAGCAGATGGGGACTAACTTCCTACAATGAGCAGTTCTTC
CASRWGLTSYNEQFF
>-|TRBV18|TRBJ2-5|-
TGTGCCAGCTCACCACTCCAGGGATGGGATCAAGAGACCCAGTACTTC
CASSPLQGWDQETQYF
>TRBD2|TRBV5-1|TRBJ2-2|-
TGCGCCAGCAGCAGCGGGACTGGACCGACCGGGGAGCTGTTTTTT
CASSSGTGPTGELFF
>-|TRBV11-2|TRBJ2-2|-
TGTGCCAGCAGCCCCGGCTGGCGGGAGCTGTTTTTT
CASSPGWRELFF
>TRBD1|TRBV7-9|TRBJ1-1|-
TGTGCCAGCAGCGAGGACAGGGGGATAACTGAAGCTTTCTTT
CASSEDRGITEAFF
>-|TRBV4-2|TRBJ2-1|-
TGTGCCAGCAGCTTTAATTTAGGGCTAGAATTTGCCCATGAGCAGTTCTTC
CASSFNLGLEFAHEQFF
>-|TRBV5-4|TRBJ2-5|once
TGTGCCAGCAGCTCCCGGACGGACTTTTTGGCCCAGTACTTC
CASSSRTDFLAQYF
>-|TRBV10-3|TRBJ2-7|-
TGTGCCAACGGACAGTATTTCCACGAGCAGTACTTC
CANGQYFHEQYF
>-|TRBV13|TRBJ1-4|-
TGTGCCAGCAGCTTAGGGGCCGAAAAACTGTTTTTT
CASSLGAEKLFF